The clone carrying this TCR beta chain was seen a handful of times. This sample was included in a study of blood T cell repertoires in COVID-19. Study information: The analysed material was cDNA or gDNA that came from T cells, B-cell-depleted T cells, or PBMCs.

TCRdb's table, derived via immunoSEQ multiplex PCR, lists solely in-frame clones and lacks some. The table lists some 220,000 clones, about 81% of them singletons. CDR1 and CDR2 (germline): LGHNA, YNFKEQ. The CDR3 covers 14 residues. The V end was cut by 1 base, the J end by 6 bases, with 10 bases between. Seattle-derived patients entered the study during active infection and were followed longitudinally. The sequence derives from a woman in her sixties or seventies with COVID-19, enrolled during active disease. This chain links TRBV4-2 with TRBJ2-1; perhaps TRBD2 as D (6 bases). The sequenced sample was peripheral blood. DNA of the CDR3: TGTGCCAGCAGCCAAGCCGGGGGTTTCAATGAGCAGTTCTTC. Residues: CASSQAGGFNEQFF.